A single sample gave rise to the 23 T cell receptor beta chains below, sequenced in a study of blood T cell repertoires in COVID-19. Generated by immunoSEQ multiplex PCR, the TCRdb table keeps only in-frame clones and is missing some. Of 190,000 or so clones listed, approximately 86% are singletons. The sequenced sample was PBMCs or T cells enriched from blood (not recorded which). The source is a woman in her twenties or thirties who had been exposed to COVID-19.

The CDR3 nucleotides are TGTGCCAGCAGTTTTGACAGGTATGATCAGCCCCAGCATTTT. Protein: CASSFDRYDQPQHF. J is TRBJ1-5 and V is TRBV6-5, with D possibly TRBD1 on 6 matching bases. The V gene lost 4 bases and the J gene lost 5 bases, with 12 bases spanning the gap. The CDR3 is 14 residues long. The germline V gene has CDR1 MNHEY and CDR2 SVGAGI.

V and J are TRBV12-3 or TRBV12-4 and TRBJ1-4; D is uncertain. V was shortened by 3 bases and J by 7 bases, with 9 bases between the two germline ends. The CDR3 extends over 13 amino acids. Here the CDR3 DNA reads TGTGCCAGCAGTTTTTTGTCTCGTGAAAAACTGTTTTTT. It yields the protein CASSFLSREKLFF.

The rearrangement uses TRBV7-2 and TRBJ1-2; 12 bases are shared with TRBD1. This CDR3 has 16 residues. Trimming took 1 base from V and 7 from J; bases not matched to a gene: 7. CDR1 SGHTA and CDR2 FQGNSA come from the germline V gene. CDR3 amino acids: CASSLVAGTGGLGYTF. The DNA for the CDR3 is TGTGCCAGCAGCTTAGTTGCTGGGACAGGGGGCCTTGGCTACACCTTC.

The chain carries TRBV18 and TRBJ2-7, with D possibly being TRBD1 (6 bases). Germline CDR1 reads KGHSH; CDR2 reads LQKENI. Trimming stripped 3 bases from V and 4 bases from J, with 13 bases between. CDR3 length: 14 residues. The CDR3 spells CASSPVTGLYEQYF. The CDR3 DNA is TGTGCCAGCTCACCTGTTACAGGGTTGTACGAGCAGTACTTC.

V is TRBV11-2 and J is TRBJ1-2, with 9 bases matching TRBD1. The V and J ends lost 9 bases and 2 bases, in that order; junction bases with no gene match: 4. This CDR3 comprises 13 residues. CDR1 and CDR2 (germline): SGHAT, FQNNGV. The CDR3 loop is CASQTGGNYGYTF. The CDR3 region has the DNA TGTGCCAGTCAGACAGGGGGAAACTATGGCTACACCTTC.

V usage is TRBV19 and J usage is TRBJ2-5; the match to TRBD2 covers 14 bases. Germline trimming cut 5 bases from V and 5 bases from J; bases unmatched to any gene: 7. The CDR3 covers 16 residues. Germline V gene sequence: CDR1 LNHDA, CDR2 SQIVND (reference sequence). The CDR3 sequence: CASSSRLAGGPETQYF. CDR3 nucleotides: TGTGCCAGTAGTTCCCGACTAGCGGGGGGGCCGGAGACCCAGTACTTC.

The chain is built from TRBV10-3 and TRBJ1-2; D may be TRBD1 (5 bases). Germline V CDR1 and CDR2: ENHRY, SYGVKD. The CDR3 sequence is 11 residues long. Trimming cost V 7 bases and J 4 bases, with 7 bases left between them. CDR3 protein: CAITDSYGYTF. DNA of the CDR3: TGTGCCATCACCGACAGCTATGGCTACACCTTC.

The chain couples TRBV11-3 to TRBJ2-7; TRBD1 matches at 9 bases. Losses at the gene ends were 5 bases for V and 6 bases for J; bases not matched to a gene: 8. The CDR3 is 14 residues long. The germline V gene has CDR1 SGHNT and CDR2 YENEEA. Written as DNA, the CDR3 is TGTGCCAGCAGCCGGATGACAGGGGGTTCCGAGCAGTACTTC. It encodes CASSRMTGGSEQYF.

This chain uses TRBV19 with TRBJ1-1; 9 nucleotides align to TRBD1. The CDR3 consists of 13 residues. After removal of 5 bases from V and 4 bases from J, the junction contained 2 bases not matched to a gene. From germline, CDR1 is LNHDA and CDR2 SQIVND (reference sequence). The CDR3 DNA sequence: TGTGCCAGTAGTGTGGGACAGGGCACTGAAGCTTTCTTT. Its protein product is CASSVGQGTEAFF.

The rearrangement joins TRBV7-8 to TRBJ2-2, with 8 bases aligning to TRBD2. The CDR3 loop spans 16 amino acids. In germline, CDR1 is SGHVS, CDR2 FQNEAQ. With V trimmed by 1 base and J by 3 bases, 4 bases remained unmatched. The CDR3 nucleotides are TGTGCCAGCAGCTTAGGTGTAGCGGGGTACACCGGGGAGCTGTTTTTT. Amino acid sequence: CASSLGVAGYTGELFF.

The CDR3 reads CASSLRQGVSGNTIYF. CDR3 nucleotides: TGTGCCAGCAGCTTAAGGCAGGGGGTTTCTGGAAACACCATATATTTT. This chain links TRBV5-4 with TRBJ1-3; 7 bases match TRBD1. In germline, CDR1 is SGHNT, CDR2 YYREEE (reference sequence). Trimming removed 2 bases from V and 1 base from J; junction bases left unmatched: 6. There are 16 residues in the CDR3.

This clone has a single count. This chain connects TRBV7-8 to TRBJ1-1, with a possible D match to TRBD1 (6 bases). Germline-derived CDR1 and CDR2 are SGHVS and FQNEAQ. CDR3 length: 12 residues. V was clipped by 5 bases and J by 7 bases, with 11 bases between them. The DNA of the CDR3 is TGTGCCAGCAGCCGGGACATTTATGAAGCTTTCTTT. This gives the protein CASSRDIYEAFF.

The genes are TRBV12-3 or TRBV12-4 and TRBJ1-2, with D possibly matching TRBD1 (6 bases). Trimming stripped 2 bases from V and 10 bases from J, with 14 bases between. The CDR3 has 13 amino acids. CDR3 DNA: TGTGCCAGCAGTTTAAGCGGGGGGCAGATCTACACCTTC. It yields the protein CASSLSGGQIYTF.

This rearrangement joins TRBV3-1 (or the pseudogene TRBV3-2) to TRBJ2-7, with TRBD1 matching 9 bases. Germline V gives CDR1 LGHDT, CDR2 YNNKEL (reference sequence). The ends lost 2 bases at V and 3 bases at J; junction bases unmatched: 5. The CDR3 is made up of 15 amino acids. For the CDR3, the DNA is TGTGCCAGCAGCCAACTTCGGGACAGGGTCTACGAGCAGTACTTC. Its protein is CASSQLRDRVYEQYF.

This clone appeared once. The same CDR3 arises from other DNA sequences in this sample as well. The chain combines TRBV3-1 (or the pseudogene TRBV3-2) with TRBJ2-7; 11 bases line up with TRBD1. This CDR3 contains 15 residues. The ends lost 2 bases at V and 3 bases at J; junction bases unmatched: 3. CDR1 and CDR2 from the germline V gene are LGHDT and YNNKEL (reference sequence). DNA for the CDR3: TGTGCCAGCAGCCAACCGGGACAGGGGGTCTACGAGCAGTACTTC. Its protein product is CASSQPGQGVYEQYF.

A word on this clone: A read error may explain this, as a much larger clone is one base away. In the same sample, other DNA sequences code for this CDR3. The chain recombines TRBV5-1 with TRBJ2-1; 7 bases fit TRBD1. The CDR3 covers 13 residues. V trimming: 4 bases; J trimming: 5 bases; junction bases outside the gene matches: 3. Germline values: CDR1 SGHRS, CDR2 YFSETQ. The CDR3: CASSPQGDNEQFF. CDR3 DNA sequence: TGCGCCAGCAGCCCTCAGGGGGACAATGAGCAGTTCTTC.

This clone was counted a single time. The rearrangement joins TRBV11-3 to TRBJ2-2, with 8 bases that match TRBD2. Trimming removed 5 bases from V and 7 bases from J; junction bases left unmatched: 6. Germline V gene sequence: CDR1 SGHNT, CDR2 YENEEA. This CDR3 is built from 14 residues. The CDR3 spells CASSPGGVDGELFF. The CDR3 nucleotides read TGTGCCAGCAGCCCCGGGGGGGTCGACGGGGAGCTGTTTTTT.

The V and J genes are TRBV6-1 and TRBJ1-5, with TRBD1 matching 8 bases. CDR3 length equals 20 residues. V shed 2 bases, J shed 0 bases, and the junction held 15 bases outside the gene matches. The V gene's germline CDR1 is MNHNS and CDR2 SASEGT. The CDR3 nucleotides are TGTGCCAGCAGTGAAAAGGGGACAGGTGAGGGATTATATAGCAATCAGCCCCAGCATTTT. Translated: CASSEKGTGEGLYSNQPQHF.

The chain combines TRBV5-1 with TRBJ2-2; the D gene is possibly TRBD2 (5 bases). V was cut by 2 bases and J by 1 base, with 9 bases left in between. The CDR3 covers 15 residues. Germline CDR1 and CDR2: SGHRS and YFSETQ. Written as DNA, the CDR3 is TGCGCCAGCAGCTTTGAGGGCCAGAACACCGGGGAGCTGTTTTTT. Protein product: CASSFEGQNTGELFF.

The rearrangement joins TRBV24-1 to TRBJ1-4; D not certain. The length of the CDR3 is 12 residues. V lost 1 base and J 10 bases, leaving 6 bases between the germline ends. Germline values: CDR1 KGHDR, CDR2 SFDVKD. The CDR3 sequence is CATSDLAGKLFF. CDR3 in DNA: TGTGCCACCAGTGATTTAGCGGGAAAACTGTTTTTT.

J is TRBJ1-5 and V is TRBV7-6; weak D call: TRBD1 (5 bases). V was cut by 0 bases and J by 4 bases, with 7 bases left in between. The CDR3 covers 14 residues. The V gene's germline CDR1 is SGHVS and CDR2 FNYEAQ. CDR3 sequence reads: CASSLAGGNQPQHF. CDR3 DNA: TGTGCCAGCAGCTTAGCGGGGGGGAATCAGCCCCAGCATTTT.

This chain uses TRBV12-3 or TRBV12-4 with TRBJ1-2; 8 bases are a match to TRBD1. The V and J ends lost 8 bases and 4 bases, in that order; junction bases with no gene match: 3. The CDR3 length is 12 residues. The CDR3 here is CASDRGSYGYTF. The CDR3 bases are TGTGCCAGCGACAGGGGATCCTATGGCTACACCTTC.

The genes are TRBV7-6 and TRBJ1-1, with D perhaps matching TRBD1 (5 bases). V lost 2 bases and J 5 bases, leaving 9 bases between the germline ends. CDR3 length: 13 residues. Germline lookup yields CDR1 SGHVS and CDR2 FNYEAQ. CDR3 sequence: CASSLSGGTEAFF. The CDR3 DNA sequence: TGTGCCAGCAGCTTATCGGGGGGGACTGAAGCTTTCTTT.